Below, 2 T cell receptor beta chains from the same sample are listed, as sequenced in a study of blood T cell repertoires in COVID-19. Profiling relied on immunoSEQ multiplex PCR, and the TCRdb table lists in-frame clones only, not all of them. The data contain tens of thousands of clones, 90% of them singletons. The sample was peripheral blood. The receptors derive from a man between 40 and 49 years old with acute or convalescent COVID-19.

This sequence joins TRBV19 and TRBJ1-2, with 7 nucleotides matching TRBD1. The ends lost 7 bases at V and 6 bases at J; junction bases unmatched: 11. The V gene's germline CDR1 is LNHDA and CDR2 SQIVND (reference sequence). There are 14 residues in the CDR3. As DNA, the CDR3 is TGTGCCAGTACCCTACAGGGGAGAGAGGATGGCTACACCTTC. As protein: CASTLQGREDGYTF. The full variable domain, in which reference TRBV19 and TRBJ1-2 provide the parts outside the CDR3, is DGGITQSPKYLFRKEGQNVTLSCEQNLNHDAMYWYRQDPGQGLRLIYYSQIVNDFQKGDIAEGYSVSREKKESFPLTVTSAQKNPTAFYLCASTLQGREDGYTFGSGTRLTVV.

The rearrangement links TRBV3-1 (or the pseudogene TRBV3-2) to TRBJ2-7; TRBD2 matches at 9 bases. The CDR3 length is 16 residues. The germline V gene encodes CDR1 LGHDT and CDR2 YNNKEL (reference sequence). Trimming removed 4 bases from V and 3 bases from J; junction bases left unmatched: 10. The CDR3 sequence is CASSPPGSGRLYEQYF. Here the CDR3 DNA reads TGTGCCAGCAGCCCACCGGGTAGCGGGAGACTCTACGAGCAGTACTTC.